Following are 23 T cell receptor beta chains from one sample sequenced in a study of T cell repertoires in cytomegalovirus infection. TCRdb re-analysed the reads in MiXCR, keeping a single row per CDR3 protein. This sample has some 800,000 distinct CDR3 sequences, with less than 35% found just once. These receptors lack a known antigen. The starting material was cultured CD8+ T cells from PBMCs, obtained from culture after CMV antigen stimulation. The source is a human donor in good health (CMV status not recorded). Some clones in this sample may be carry-over from other donors' samples.

This chain links TRBV27 with TRBJ2-7; 9 positions agree with TRBD2. The CDR3 sequence is 14 residues long. Germline-derived CDR1 and CDR2 are MNHEY and SMNVEV (reference sequence). This CDR3 reads CANSVTSGSYEQYV. CDR3 DNA sequence: TGTGCCAACAGTGTGACTAGCGGTTCCTACGAGCAGTACGTC.

In its sample, this clonotype was seen a few times. This sequence joins TRBV4-3 and TRBJ2-1; D may be TRBD1 (5 bases). V lost 0 bases, J lost 5 bases, and 14 bases lay in between. The germline gives CDR1 LGHNA, CDR2 YSLEER. The CDR3 has 16 residues. The CDR3 DNA follows: TGCGCCAGCAGCCAAGATCTGGCCCTGGACAACAATGAGCAGTTCTTC. It is translated as CASSQDLALDNNEQFF.

V and J are TRBV3-1 and TRBJ2-7; D might be TRBD1 (5 bases). Germline V gene lookup returns CDR1 LGHDT and CDR2 YNNKEL (reference sequence). V dropped 0 bases and J dropped 3 bases, with 9 bases sitting between them. The CDR3 is 14 residues long. This CDR3 is CASSQDRDFYEQYF. In nucleotides, the CDR3 is TGTGCCAGCAGCCAAGACAGGGATTTCTACGAGCAGTACTTC.

This clonotype was found a few times. The chain recombines TRBV7-6 with TRBJ1-1; 7 bases align to TRBD1. Trimming took 6 bases from V and 0 from J; bases not matched to a gene: 7. Looked up from germline, CDR1 is SGHVS and CDR2 is FNYEAQ. There are 15 residues in the CDR3. The DNA of the CDR3 is TGTGCCAGCAGTCACGGACAGGATTTGAACACTGAAGCTTTCTTT. Its translation is CASSHGQDLNTEAFF.

The gene calls are TRBV10-3 and TRBJ2-5, with TRBD2 matching 10 bases. In germline, CDR1 is ENHRY, CDR2 SYGVKD. This CDR3 region has 14 residues. V was clipped by 4 bases and J by 3 bases; unmatched bases: 2. CDR3 bases: TGTGCCATCAGTGCCAGCGGGGGGGAAGAGACCCAGTACTTC. As protein: CAISASGGEETQYF.

This chain uses TRBV6-5 with TRBJ2-1, with 11 bases that match TRBD1. The CDR3 has 17 amino acids. With 0 bases clipped from V and 9 bases from J, the junction kept 10 bases outside the gene matches. Looked up from germline, CDR1 is MNHEY and CDR2 is SVGAGI. The CDR3 sequence: CASSYSTGTGGVGEQFF. The CDR3 DNA is TGTGCCAGCAGTTACTCGACCGGGACAGGGGGTGTTGGTGAGCAGTTCTTC.

This clonotype has just a few counts. The gene calls are TRBV7-9 and TRBJ2-3; unclear D gene. The CDR3 runs 11 residues. V dropped 5 bases and J dropped 7 bases, with 7 bases sitting between them. Germline V lookup: CDR1 SEHNR, CDR2 FQNEAQ (reference sequence). The CDR3 bases are TGTGCCAGCAGCCGGTACCATACGCAGTATTTT. Protein sequence: CASSRYHTQYF.

The CDR3 nucleotides read TGTGCCAGCAGTTACGTAGCAGGGGCCCAGCATTTT. It translates to CASSYVAGAQHF. This sequence joins TRBV6-2 or TRBV6-3 and TRBJ1-5, with TRBD1 as a possible D gene (6 bases). CDR3 size: 12 residues. Trimming left V 2 bases short and J 11 bases short, with 10 bases between. CDR1 is MNHEY and CDR2 is SVGEGT in the germline V gene.

The chain joins TRBV6-5 to TRBJ2-1; 7 bases are a match to TRBD1. The ends lost 2 bases at V and 8 bases at J; junction bases unmatched: 9. Germline V gene lookup returns CDR1 MNHEY and CDR2 SVGAGI. The CDR3 extends over 15 amino acids. Here the CDR3 DNA reads TGTGCCAGCAGTTACGTCAGGGGGTATAGGGATGAGCAGTTCTTC. This gives the protein CASSYVRGYRDEQFF.

The chain carries TRBV19 and TRBJ2-7; perhaps TRBD2 as D (6 bases). CDR1 and CDR2 (germline): LNHDA, SQIVND (reference sequence). The CDR3 runs 13 residues. The V end was cut by 8 bases, the J end by 8 bases, with 19 bases between. For the CDR3, the DNA is TGTGCCAGTGCCTCCCAGGTGGCGGGGAAGCAGTACTTC. This encodes CASASQVAGKQYF.

V is TRBV27 and J is TRBJ1-2, with 9 bases identical to TRBD1. This CDR3 spans 12 amino acids. CDR1 and CDR2 (germline): MNHEY, SMNVEV (reference sequence). The junction had 6 bases not matched to a gene; V was cut back by 3 bases and J by 13 bases. CDR3 DNA sequence: TGTGCCAGCAGTTTTGGGACAGGGCTTTTCACCTTC. Translation gives CASSFGTGLFTF.

Many counts were recorded for this clonotype. The gene calls are TRBV12-3 or TRBV12-4 and TRBJ1-2; D call uncertain. Deletions cut 5 bases from V and 3 bases from J, with 13 bases between. The CDR3 is 14 amino acids. The CDR3 DNA is TGTGCCAGCAGTGAAACAGCGAGCTACTATGGCTACACCTTC. The encoded protein is CASSETASYYGYTF.

The chain carries TRBV20-1 and TRBJ2-2, with 8 nucleotides matching TRBD2. J gave up 5 bases and V 5 bases, and 10 bases lay outside the gene matches. The CDR3 spans 15 residues. The germline V gene encodes CDR1 DFQATT and CDR2 SNEGSKA (reference sequence). CDR3 sequence reads: CSAPPGGAGTGELFF. In nucleotides, the CDR3 is TGCAGTGCTCCTCCGGGGGGGGCCGGGACCGGGGAGCTGTTTTTT.

This clonotype turned up a few times. The chain recombines TRBV7-9 with TRBJ1-5, with 8 positions matching TRBD1. CDR1 and CDR2 from the germline V gene are SEHNR and FQNEAQ (reference sequence). With 6 bases clipped from V and 1 base from J, the junction kept 5 bases outside the gene matches. This CDR3 is built from 15 residues. The CDR3 here is CASSSGQESNQPQHF. DNA of the CDR3: TGTGCCAGCAGTTCGGGACAGGAAAGCAATCAGCCCCAGCATTTT. Together with reference TRBV7-9 and TRBJ1-5, the CDR3 gives the full variable domain: DTGVSQNPRHKITKRGQNVTFRCDPISEHNRLYWYRQTLGQGPEFLTYFQNEAQLEKSRLLSDRFSAERPKGSFSTLEIQRTEQGDSAMYLCASSSGQESNQPQHFGDGTRLSIL.

There are a few counts of this clonotype. This chain connects TRBV27 to TRBJ2-7; perhaps TRBD2 as D (6 bases). Trimming stripped 3 bases from V and 4 bases from J, with 13 bases between. This CDR3 has 14 residues. The germline V gene has CDR1 MNHEY and CDR2 SMNVEV (reference sequence). Here the CDR3 DNA reads TGTGCCAGCAGTTTCGCGTGGAGGGGATACGAGCAGTACTTC. Protein sequence: CASSFAWRGYEQYF.

At least ten counts were recorded for this clonotype. This rearrangement joins TRBV6-1 to TRBJ2-3, with D perhaps matching TRBD2 (6 bases). Germline V gene lookup returns CDR1 MNHNS and CDR2 SASEGT. The CDR3 has 16 amino acids. The V gene lost 0 bases and the J gene lost 2 bases, with 12 bases spanning the gap. The CDR3 protein is CASSEAVAGLTDTQYF. CDR3 nucleotide sequence: TGTGCCAGCAGTGAAGCGGTGGCGGGGCTCACAGATACGCAGTATTTT.

The rearrangement links TRBV5-1 to TRBJ2-7; D is undetermined. The germline CDR1 and CDR2 sequences are SGHRS and YFSETQ. This CDR3 comprises 11 residues. V was clipped by 1 base and J by 7 bases, with 6 bases between them. The CDR3 here is CASSLFGEQYF. CDR3 in DNA: TGCGCCAGCAGCTTGTTCGGGGAGCAGTACTTC.

The genes are TRBV28 and TRBJ2-2; 8 positions agree with TRBD2. The length of the CDR3 is 16 residues. The ends lost 6 bases at V and 1 base at J; junction bases unmatched: 7. Germline lookup yields CDR1 MDHEN and CDR2 SYDVKM. The CDR3 region has the DNA TGTGCCAGCAGCTTTAGGCTAGCGGGGAACACCGGGGAGCTGTTTTTT. Its protein product is CASSFRLAGNTGELFF.

This chain uses TRBV18 with TRBJ1-1; D perhaps matches TRBD1 (6 bases). The CDR3 runs 16 residues. Trimming stripped 2 bases from V and 3 bases from J, with 16 bases between. From germline, CDR1 is KGHSH and CDR2 LQKENI. CDR3 nucleotides: TGTGCCAGCTCACCATTGACAGTGGGGGCGGACACTGAAGCTTTCTTT. It yields the protein CASSPLTVGADTEAFF. Based on the CDR3 plus reference TRBV18 and TRBJ1-1, the full variable domain is NAGVMQNPRHLVRRRGQEARLRCSPMKGHSHVYWYRQLPEEGLKFMVYLQKENIIDESGMPKERFSAEFPKEGPSILRIQQVVRGDSAAYFCASSPLTVGADTEAFFGQGTRLTVV.

CDR3 protein: CASSPTWANQPQHF. The CDR3 nucleotides are TGTGCCAGCAGCCCTACATGGGCCAATCAGCCCCAGCATTTT. The chain employs TRBV7-6 and TRBJ1-5; D gene unclear. Trimming removed 5 bases from V and 3 bases from J, with 11 bases in between. The CDR3 extends over 14 amino acids. Germline-derived CDR1 and CDR2 are SGHVS and FNYEAQ.

Many counts were recorded for this clonotype. The rearrangement links TRBV7-2 to TRBJ2-5, with 7 positions matching TRBD2. This CDR3 is 17 amino acids long. V shed 6 bases and J 4 bases; nucleotides not matched to a gene: 17. Germline CDR1 and CDR2: SGHTA and FQGNSA. The CDR3 coding sequence is TGTGCCAGCAGGACTAGCCCGCGGGGACTACCGGGAGAGACCCAGTACTTC. It encodes CASRTSPRGLPGETQYF.

The chain is built from TRBV19 and TRBJ1-5; 9 bases are shared with TRBD1. The CDR3 has 15 amino acids. The trim removed 5 bases at V and 7 bases at J, leaving 9 bases unmatched. Looked up from germline, CDR1 is LNHDA and CDR2 is SQIVND (reference sequence). CDR3 in amino acids: CASSDSTGGSQPQHF. CDR3 DNA: TGTGCCAGTAGTGACTCAACAGGGGGCAGCCAGCCCCAGCATTTT.

The J gene is TRBJ1-1, the V gene TRBV6-6; D is perhaps TRBD1 (6 bases). V gave up 7 bases and J gave up 1 base, with 13 bases separating them. CDR1 is MNHNY, CDR2 SVGAGI, per germline (reference sequence). This CDR3 has 14 residues. The CDR3 nucleotides read TGTGCCAGCACCTTCAGAGGGGGGAACACTGAAGCTTTCTTT. It translates to CASTFRGGNTEAFF.